The T cell receptor beta chain under discussion was sequenced for a study of blood T cell repertoires in COVID-19. Across the study: Sites in the United States, Italy and Spain provided acute and convalescent COVID-19 samples. In each case, the material was cDNA or gDNA derived from T cells, B-cell-depleted T cells, or PBMCs.

The authors' processing: Estimated nucleated cell counts came from reference gene primer amplification. TCRdb's table, derived via immunoSEQ multiplex PCR, lists solely in-frame clones and lacks some. Clonal size and the V and J genes are those of that table, whereas D and trimming came from the DNA. This table holds about 55,000 clones, around 83% found once. Trimming took off 1 base at V and 5 bases at J, with 16 bases between the two ends. This CDR3 contains 15 residues. Germline CDR1 SGHRS, CDR2 YFSETQ. The TCR originated in a woman aged 55 to 70 with acute or convalescent COVID-19. The sequencing sample was made of peripheral blood. The rearrangement joins TRBV5-1 to TRBJ2-7; weak D call: TRBD1 (7 bases). Written as DNA, the CDR3 is TGCGCCAGCAGCTTGCGGTCAGGGGGGTTAGACGAGCAGTACTTC. It yields the protein CASSLRSGGLDEQYF.